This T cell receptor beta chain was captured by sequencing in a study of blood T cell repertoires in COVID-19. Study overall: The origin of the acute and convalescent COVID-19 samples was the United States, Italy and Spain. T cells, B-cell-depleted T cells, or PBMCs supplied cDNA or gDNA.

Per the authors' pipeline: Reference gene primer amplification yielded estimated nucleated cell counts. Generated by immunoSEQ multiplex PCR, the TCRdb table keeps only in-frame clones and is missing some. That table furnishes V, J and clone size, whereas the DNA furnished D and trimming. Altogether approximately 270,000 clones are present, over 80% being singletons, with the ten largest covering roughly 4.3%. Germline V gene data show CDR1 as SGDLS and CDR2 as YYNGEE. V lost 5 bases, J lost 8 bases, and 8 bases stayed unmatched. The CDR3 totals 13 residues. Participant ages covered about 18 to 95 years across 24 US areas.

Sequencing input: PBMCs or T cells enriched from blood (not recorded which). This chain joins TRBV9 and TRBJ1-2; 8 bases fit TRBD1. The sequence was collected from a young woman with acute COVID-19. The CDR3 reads CASRATGVGGYTF. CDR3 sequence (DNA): TGTGCCAGCAGGGCGACAGGGGTGGGGGGCTACACCTTC.